These T cell receptor beta chains were read from a single sample in a study of cytomegalovirus exposure and HLA in healthy donors. Only in-frame clones appear in the TCRdb table, and some are missing; sequencing was by immunoSEQ multiplex PCR. The table has tens of thousands of clones, 82% seen once. Sample: PBMCs. Source of these receptors: a man between 25 and 39 years old in good health and CMV-seronegative. Both conserved end residues are part of each CDR3. A D gene is named only where the DNA matches it firmly. Size values are once, few and many counts, or a class for expanded clones, and some rows have none.

j_call cdr3_length clone_size d_call v_call cdr3_aa cdr3_nt
TRBJ1-1 13 NA NA TRBV10-1 CASSLQGNTEAFF TGCGCCAGCAGTTTACAGGGGAACACTGAAGCTTTCTTT
TRBJ2-7 16 NA NA TRBV18 CASSPRLGQSLGEQYF TGTGCCAGCTCACCCCGGTTAGGACAGTCCCTTGGAGAGCAGTACTTC
TRBJ2-7 16 NA TRBD1 TRBV6-5 CASSYSILGQGYEQYF TGTGCCAGCAGTTACTCGATTCTCGGACAGGGTTACGAGCAGTACTTC
TRBJ1-5 14 NA TRBD1 TRBV15 CATTIGQGYQPQHF TGTGCCACCACTATAGGACAGGGGTATCAGCCCCAGCATTTT
TRBJ2-3 12 NA NA TRBV2 CASSDGTGAPYF TGTGCCAGCAGTGATGGCACAGGTGCCCCGTATTTT
TRBJ2-1 13 NA TRBD1 TRBV5-1 CASSPDRVHEQFF TGCGCCAGCAGCCCCGACAGGGTCCATGAGCAGTTCTTC
TRBJ1-3 18 few NA TRBV30 CAWSGSLGRRDGGNTIYF TGTGCCTGGAGTGGAAGTCTCGGTCGACGGGATGGCGGAAACACCATATATTTT
TRBJ2-7 14 NA TRBD1 TRBV19 CASRDRTSSYEQYF TGTGCCAGTAGGGACAGGACCTCCTCCTACGAGCAGTACTTC
TRBJ2-7 16 NA TRBD1 TRBV13 CASSLDRGQGFYEQYF TGTGCCAGCAGCTTAGATCGGGGACAGGGGTTTTACGAGCAGTACTTC
TRBJ2-3 15 once NA TRBV12-5 CASAQREDGPDTQYF TGTGCTAGTGCCCAGAGGGAGGATGGCCCAGATACGCAGTATTTT
TRBJ2-1 15 medium-sized TRBD1 TRBV6-1 CASNQGQFVSAEQFF TGTGCCAGCAACCAGGGACAGTTTGTCTCGGCAGAGCAGTTCTTC
TRBJ1-6 17 NA NA TRBV21-1 CASSLVRDRGCDSPLHF TGTGCCAGCAGCCTAGTCCGGGACAGGGGATGCGATTCACCCCTCCACTTT
TRBJ2-3 19 NA TRBD2 TRBV4-3 CASSRGTGSLAGPTDTQYF TGCGCCAGCAGCCGCGGAACAGGGAGCCTAGCGGGCCCCACAGATACGCAGTATTTT
TRBJ1-6 14 few TRBD1 TRBV6-5 CASSYGTEGSPLHF TGTGCCAGCAGTTACGGGACAGAAGGCTCCCCCCTCCACTTT
TRBJ1-5 14 NA NA TRBV27 CASRGTLTNQPQHF TGTGCCAGCAGAGGGACACTTACCAATCAGCCCCAGCATTTT
TRBJ1-4 17 NA TRBD1 TRBV15 CATSRGTGGFMGEKLFF TGTGCCACCAGCAGGGGGACAGGGGGATTCATGGGTGAAAAACTGTTTTTT
TRBJ1-5 13 few TRBD1 TRBV6-5 CATRTGGNQPQHF TGTGCCACCCGGACAGGGGGCAATCAGCCCCAGCATTTT
TRBJ2-2 16 few TRBD2 TRBV6-6 CASSRIAGTNTGELFF TGTGCCAGCAGCCGCATAGCGGGTACGAACACCGGGGAGCTGTTTTTT
TRBJ1-5 15 NA NA TRBV11-3 CASSSSGQRNQPQHF TGTGCCAGCAGCTCCTCTGGACAGCGCAATCAGCCCCAGCATTTT
TRBJ2-5 10 NA NA TRBV20-1 CSGDQETQYF TGCAGTGGCGATCAAGAGACCCAGTACTTC
TRBJ2-7 13 NA TRBD1 TRBV19 CASRGGASYEQYF TGTGCCAGTAGAGGGGGCGCCTCCTACGAGCAGTACTTC
TRBJ2-7 16 NA TRBD1 TRBV5-5 CASRLRTGQIGYEQYF TGTGCCAGCAGACTTAGGACAGGGCAGATAGGCTACGAGCAGTACTTC
TRBJ1-2 13 NA NA TRBV7-2 CASSFKDIYGYTF TGTGCCAGCAGCTTTAAGGACATCTATGGCTACACCTTC
TRBJ1-2 14 NA NA TRBV6-5 CASSYGQGLYGYTF TGTGCCAGCAGTTACGGGCAGGGTCTCTATGGCTACACCTTC